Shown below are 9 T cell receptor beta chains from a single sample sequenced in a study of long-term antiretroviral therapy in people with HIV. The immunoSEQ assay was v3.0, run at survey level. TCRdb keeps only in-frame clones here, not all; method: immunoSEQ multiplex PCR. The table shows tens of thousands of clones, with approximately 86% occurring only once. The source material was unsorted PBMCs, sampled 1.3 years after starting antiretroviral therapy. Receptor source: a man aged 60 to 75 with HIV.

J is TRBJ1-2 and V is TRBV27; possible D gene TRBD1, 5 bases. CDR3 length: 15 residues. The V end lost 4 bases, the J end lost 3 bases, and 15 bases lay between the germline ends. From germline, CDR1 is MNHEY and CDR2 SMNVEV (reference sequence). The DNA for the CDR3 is TGTGCCAGCAGTTCCCGCATCCGGGGCGACTATGGCTACACCTTC. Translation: CASSSRIRGDYGYTF.

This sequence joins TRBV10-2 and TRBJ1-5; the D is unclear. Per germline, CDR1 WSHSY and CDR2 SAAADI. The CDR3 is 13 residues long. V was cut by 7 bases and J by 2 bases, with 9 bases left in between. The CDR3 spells CASTENRNQPQHF. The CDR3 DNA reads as TGCGCCAGCACCGAAAACCGCAATCAGCCCCAGCATTTT.

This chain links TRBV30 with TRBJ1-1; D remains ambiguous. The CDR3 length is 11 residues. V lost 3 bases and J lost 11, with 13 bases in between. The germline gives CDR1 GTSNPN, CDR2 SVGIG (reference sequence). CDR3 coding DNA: TGTGCCTGGAGACATGGGATCCTTGCTTTCTTT. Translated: CAWRHGILAFF.

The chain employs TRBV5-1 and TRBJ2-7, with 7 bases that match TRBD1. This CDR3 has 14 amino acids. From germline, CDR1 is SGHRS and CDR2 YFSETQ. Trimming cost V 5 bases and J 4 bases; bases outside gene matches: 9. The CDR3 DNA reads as TGCGCCAGCAGAACCGGGACAGAGCGGTACGAGCAGTACTTC. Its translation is CASRTGTERYEQYF.

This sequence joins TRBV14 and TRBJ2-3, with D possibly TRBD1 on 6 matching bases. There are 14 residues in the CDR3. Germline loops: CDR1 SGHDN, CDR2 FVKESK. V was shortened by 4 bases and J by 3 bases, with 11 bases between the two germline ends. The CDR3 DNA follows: TGTGCCAGCAGCCGAACAGGGTTTACAGATACGCAGTATTTT. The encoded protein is CASSRTGFTDTQYF.

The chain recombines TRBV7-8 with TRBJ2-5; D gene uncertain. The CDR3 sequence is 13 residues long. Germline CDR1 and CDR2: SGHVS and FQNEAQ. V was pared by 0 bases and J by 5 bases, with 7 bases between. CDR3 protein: CASSLAHGETQYF. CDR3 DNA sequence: TGTGCCAGCAGCTTAGCGCACGGGGAGACCCAGTACTTC.

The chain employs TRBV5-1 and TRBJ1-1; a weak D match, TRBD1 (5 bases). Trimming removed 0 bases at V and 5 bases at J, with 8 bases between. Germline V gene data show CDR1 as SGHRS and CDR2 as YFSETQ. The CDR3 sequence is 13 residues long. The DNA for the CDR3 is TGCGCCAGCAGCTTGGGGGGCGGGACTGAAGCTTTCTTT. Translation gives CASSLGGGTEAFF.

CDR3 protein: CASSLDGGIYGYTF. As DNA, the CDR3 is TGTGCCAGCAGCTTGGATGGCGGGATCTATGGCTACACCTTC. The chain has TRBV5-4 and TRBJ1-2; D gene uncertain. The CDR3 runs 14 residues. V lost 0 bases and J lost 4, with 10 bases in between. The germline gives CDR1 SGHNT, CDR2 YYREEE (reference sequence).

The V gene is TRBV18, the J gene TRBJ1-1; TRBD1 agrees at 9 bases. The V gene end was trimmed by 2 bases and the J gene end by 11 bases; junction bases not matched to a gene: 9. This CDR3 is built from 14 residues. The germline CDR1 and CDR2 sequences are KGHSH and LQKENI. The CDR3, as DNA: TGTGCCAGCTCACCAGAGGGACAGGGAGAGGCGGCTTTCTTT. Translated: CASSPEGQGEAAFF.